This T cell receptor (beta chain) was sequenced for a study of blood T cells in healthy people across ages. Looking at the study overall: Template switching caught about one barcoded beta molecule for each two T cells.

Only a few counts were recorded for this clonotype. Together with a sample-barcoded 5' primer, a J-beta primer mix was included in a second PCR lasting about 7 to 12 cycles. Each CDR3 protein is one row after TCRdb ran MiXCR on the 5' RACE reads. Found here are more than 650,000 distinct CDR3 sequences, 20% to 30% of them singletons; the top ten hold 3%. V was cut by 0 bases and J by 3 bases, with 14 bases left in between. The CDR3 is 16 residues long. CDR1 MGHRA and CDR2 YSYEKL come from the germline V gene. These sequences were also reported in another study, on T cells of mothers and their children. That investigation notes: TCR recombination output is shaped by thymic selection similarly in related and unrelated pairs.

The chain links TRBV4-1 to TRBJ1-1, with D possibly matching TRBD1 (5 bases). The receptor comes from a boy aged 5 to 17 in good health. Sequenced input: blood. The CDR3 loop is CASSQDWAGTDTEAFF. The CDR3, as DNA: TGCGCCAGCAGCCAAGATTGGGCAGGGACCGACACTGAAGCTTTCTTT.